A selection of T cell receptor beta chains follows, all from one sample in a study of blood T cell repertoires in COVID-19. Generated by immunoSEQ multiplex PCR, the TCRdb table keeps only in-frame clones and is missing some. The table shows 65,000 to 80,000 clones, with 80% to 90% occurring only once. What was sequenced was peripheral blood. The receptors here all came from a man aged 30 to 39 with acute or convalescent COVID-19. Each CDR3 is given with its conserved first and last residue. A D gene is named only where the DNA matches it firmly. Only part of the rows carry a size: once, few, many, or a class if the clone is expanded.

cdr3_aa cdr3_nt d_call cdr3_length v_call clone_size j_call
CASSWGVRDLNTEAFF TGTGCCAGCAGCTGGGGAGTGCGGGACTTGAACACTGAAGCTTTCTTT . 16 TRBV5-4 . TRBJ1-1
CASTFRGKSNLNTEAFF TGTGCCAGCACCTTCCGAGGGAAAAGTAACTTGAACACTGAAGCTTTCTTT . 17 TRBV2 . TRBJ1-1
CASSGPGASNQPQHF TGTGCCAGCAGTGGACCTGGGGCCAGCAATCAGCCCCAGCATTTT . 15 TRBV2 . TRBJ1-5
CASSSYTDTQYF TGTGCCAGCAGTTCGTACACAGATACGCAGTATTTT . 12 TRBV12-3/TRBV12-4 . TRBJ2-3
CASSLQGFNNSPLHF TGTGCCAGCAGCCTCCAGGGTTTCAATAATTCACCCCTCCACTTT . 15 TRBV11-2 . TRBJ1-6
CASKVGPDKGNQPQHF TGTGCCAGCAAGGTGGGCCCAGATAAGGGCAATCAGCCCCAGCATTTT . 16 TRBV27 once TRBJ1-5
CASSQPDRDKETQYF TGCGCCAGCAGCCAGCCCGACCGGGACAAGGAGACCCAGTACTTC . 15 TRBV4-1 . TRBJ2-5
CASSPWDRVNEKLFF TGTGCCAGCAGCCCCTGGGACAGGGTAAATGAAAAACTGTTTTTT TRBD1 15 TRBV3-1/TRBV3-2 . TRBJ1-4
CASSLDTSGAYEQYF TGTGCCAGCAGCTTAGACACTAGCGGGGCCTACGAGCAGTACTTC TRBD2 15 TRBV7-2 . TRBJ2-7
CATSEAGTYNEQFF TGTGCCACCAGTGAGGCCGGGACCTACAATGAGCAGTTCTTC . 14 TRBV24-1 . TRBJ2-1
CASSLSGQGFEQYF TGTGCCAGCAGCTTGTCGGGACAGGGTTTCGAGCAGTACTTC TRBD1 14 TRBV5-6 . TRBJ2-7
CASSEWRERAEAFF TGTGCCAGCAGTGAGTGGCGGGAGAGGGCTGAAGCTTTCTTT . 14 TRBV25-1 . TRBJ1-1
CASSRDRVGYNEQFF TGCGCCAGCAGTCGGGACAGGGTGGGGTACAATGAGCAGTTCTTC TRBD1 15 TRBV5-1 . TRBJ2-1
CASSLPSGQQETQYF TGTGCCAGCAGCTTACCCTCGGGACAGCAAGAGACCCAGTACTTC TRBD1 15 TRBV7-8 once TRBJ2-5
CASSLVRPAGNEQFF TGTGCCAGCAGCTTAGTCAGGCCAGCGGGCAATGAGCAGTTCTTC . 15 TRBV11-2 . TRBJ2-1
CASSLGAEGEAFF TGCGCCAGCAGCTTGGGGGCGGAGGGGGAAGCTTTCTTT . 13 TRBV5-1 . TRBJ1-1
CASSFRGSGVKEGYTF TGCGCCAGCAGCTTCCGGGGTTCCGGAGTGAAGGAAGGCTACACCTTC . 16 TRBV5-1 . TRBJ1-2
CASSLAGGRGTEAFF TGTGCCAGCAGCTTAGCAGGGGGTCGGGGTACTGAAGCTTTCTTT . 15 TRBV7-8 . TRBJ1-1
CASSLGTATTEAFF TGCGCCAGCAGCTTGGGGACAGCCACCACTGAAGCTTTCTTT . 14 TRBV5-1 . TRBJ1-1
CASSLRDRSDYGYTF TGTGCCAGCAGCCTCCGAGACAGGTCTGACTATGGCTACACCTTC . 15 TRBV6-2/TRBV6-3 . TRBJ1-2
CASSLSGGYNEQFF TGTGCCAGCAGTCTGAGCGGGGGATACAATGAGCAGTTCTTC TRBD2 14 TRBV2 . TRBJ2-1
CASSQELQSPLHF TGCGCCAGCAGCCAAGAATTACAATCACCCCTCCACTTT . 13 TRBV4-1 . TRBJ1-6
CASSIWAASEGSTIYF TGTGCCAGTAGTATCTGGGCAGCTTCTGAAGGTTCCACCATATATTTT . 16 TRBV19 . TRBJ1-3
CASSLAWGAPGETQYF TGTGCCAGCAGCTTAGCGTGGGGCGCTCCCGGAGAGACCCAGTACTTC . 16 TRBV7-9 . TRBJ2-5
CATSLTGGYGYTF TGTGCCACCAGTCTGACAGGGGGATATGGCTACACCTTC TRBD1 13 TRBV24-1 . TRBJ1-2
CASSPQRGGRETQYF TGTGCCAGCAGCCCCCAGCGGGGGGGCAGGGAGACCCAGTACTTC TRBD2 15 TRBV3-1/TRBV3-2 . TRBJ2-5
CASSRSRGQTEAFF TGTGCCAGCAGTCGATCCAGGGGGCAGACTGAAGCTTTCTTT TRBD1 14 TRBV6-6 . TRBJ1-1
CASSVAQANYGYTF TGTGCCAGCAGCGTAGCACAGGCTAACTATGGCTACACCTTC . 14 TRBV9 . TRBJ1-2
CASSPQVLSSGNTIYF TGTGCCAGCAGCCCACAGGTCCTCAGCTCTGGAAACACCATATATTTT . 16 TRBV7-2 . TRBJ1-3
CASSIGAGQGDQPQHF TGTGCCAGTAGTATAGGGGCGGGACAGGGGGATCAGCCCCAGCATTTT TRBD1 16 TRBV19 . TRBJ1-5
CASSIVGRASNQPQHF TGTGCCAGTAGTATAGTGGGGAGGGCTAGCAATCAGCCCCAGCATTTT . 16 TRBV19 . TRBJ1-5
CASSLMGRTLDEAFF TGTGCCAGCAGCCTGATGGGTCGCACACTAGACGAAGCTTTCTTT . 15 TRBV9 . TRBJ1-1
CAISPAERADTQYF TGTGCCATCAGTCCAGCGGAGCGCGCAGATACGCAGTATTTT . 14 TRBV10-3 . TRBJ2-3
CASSPRGRGNQPQHF TGTGCCAGCAGTCCCCGGGGCAGGGGGAATCAGCCCCAGCATTTT TRBD1 15 TRBV6-5 . TRBJ1-5
CASSAQGNTEAFF TGTGCCAGCAGCGCACAGGGGAACACTGAAGCTTTCTTT . 13 TRBV9 . TRBJ1-1
CASSLWGGQGEGYTF TGTGCCAGCAGCTTATGGGGGGGACAGGGAGAGGGCTACACCTTC TRBD1 15 TRBV7-9 few TRBJ1-2
CASSLISATIAKNIQYF TGCGCCAGCAGCTTAATTTCGGCTACTATAGCCAAAAACATTCAGTACTTC . 17 TRBV5-1 . TRBJ2-4
CASSSAGGTNEKLFF TGTGCCAGCAGCTCGGCTGGAGGCACTAATGAAAAACTGTTTTTT . 15 TRBV7-2 . TRBJ1-4
CSAGGQGGTEAFF TGCAGCGCCGGGGGACAGGGGGGCACTGAAGCTTTCTTT TRBD1 13 TRBV29-1 . TRBJ1-1
CASSIITGGEQFF TGTGCCAGTAGTATAATTACGGGGGGGGAGCAGTTCTTC TRBD2 13 TRBV19 . TRBJ2-1